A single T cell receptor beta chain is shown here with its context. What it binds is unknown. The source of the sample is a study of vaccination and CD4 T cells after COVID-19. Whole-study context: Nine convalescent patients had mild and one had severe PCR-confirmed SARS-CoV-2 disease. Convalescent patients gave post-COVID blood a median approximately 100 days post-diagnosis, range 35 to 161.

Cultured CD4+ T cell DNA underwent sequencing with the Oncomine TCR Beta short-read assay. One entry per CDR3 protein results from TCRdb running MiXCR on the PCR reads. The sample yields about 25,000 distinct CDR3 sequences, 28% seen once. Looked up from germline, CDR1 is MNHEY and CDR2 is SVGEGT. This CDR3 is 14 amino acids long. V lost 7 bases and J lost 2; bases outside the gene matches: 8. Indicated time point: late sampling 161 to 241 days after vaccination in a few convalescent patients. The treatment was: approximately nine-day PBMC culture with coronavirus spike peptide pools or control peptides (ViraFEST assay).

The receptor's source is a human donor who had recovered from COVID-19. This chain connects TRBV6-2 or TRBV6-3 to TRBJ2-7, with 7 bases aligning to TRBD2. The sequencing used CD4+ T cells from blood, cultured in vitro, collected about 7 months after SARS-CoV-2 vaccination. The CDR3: CASTSLAVAYEQYF. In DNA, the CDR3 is TGTGCCAGCACCTCTCTAGCGGTTGCCTACGAGCAGTACTTC.